This entry is about one T cell receptor (beta chain). Its target is unknown. TCRdb's copy holds only in-frame clones and misses some; the assay was immunoSEQ multiplex PCR. The sample lists approximately 110,000 clones, 80% to 95% occurring once. This sample was taken from a study of OX40 agonist ivuxolimab in advanced cancers. Overall study findings and caveats: CD4+ T cells averaged fewer expanded clones than CD8+ T cells.

V shed 2 bases and J shed 1 base, with 8 bases lying between them. The CDR3 totals 14 residues. The germline CDR1 and CDR2 sequences are LGHNA and YSLEER. This sequence was found in an adult with an advanced solid tumor such as melanoma, head and neck, liver or kidney cancer. The rearrangement joins TRBV4-3 to TRBJ1-1; possible D gene TRBD1, 6 bases. The sequencing here drew on CD4+ or CD8+ T cells sorted from blood, taken in a trial of the OX40 agonist ivuxolimab. CDR3: CASSQTTGNTEAFF. The CDR3 nucleotides are TGCGCCAGCAGCCAAACGACAGGGAACACTGAAGCTTTCTTT.